The following is a T cell receptor (beta chain) sequence with its context. The data derive from a study of human T cells and chemical hapten exposure. The germline CDR1 and CDR2 sequences are GTSNPN and SVGIG (reference sequence). Trimming pared 4 bases from V and 2 bases from J, leaving 8 bases between. The CDR3 has 12 residues. TCRdb reprocessed the RACE reads via MiXCR and lists one record per CDR3 protein. The repertoire includes about 82,000 distinct CDR3 sequences, 13% of them detected once, and approximately 5.2% sits in the top ten. Time point: patch test 3, about 24 weeks after DPC sensitization. The treatment denotes: therapeutic diphenylcyclopropenone sensitization with weekly scalp DPC.

The V call is TRBV30, the J call TRBJ2-5; D perhaps matches TRBD2 (6 bases). This TCR was sampled from a woman aged 45-60 years with alopecia areata. Some clones in this sample may be carry-over from other donors' samples. Sequencing was performed on whole blood, taken in connection with sensitization to the hapten diphenylcyclopropenone (DPC). The CDR3 region is CAWNSGQETQYF. The CDR3 coding sequence is TGTGCCTGGAATAGCGGACAAGAGACCCAGTACTTC.